These 26 T cell receptor beta chains were sequenced from one sample in a study of T cell responses to AZD1222 COVID-19 vaccine. Libraries were prepared by immunoSEQ multiplex PCR; TCRdb keeps only in-frame clonotypes and omits some of them. The sample includes under 110,000 clones, about 90% seen only once; the top ten take less than 10%. The material sequenced was peripheral blood, taken 28 days after the second AZD1222 dose. The receptors were sampled from an adult who received the AZD1222 COVID-19 vaccine.

This rearrangement joins TRBV5-1 to TRBJ2-1, with 8 bases aligning to TRBD1. V lost 0 bases, J lost 6 bases, and 11 bases stayed unmatched. CDR1 is SGHRS, CDR2 YFSETQ, per germline. The CDR3 has 17 amino acids. The CDR3: CASSLVLGGRGPNEQFF. The CDR3 DNA is TGCGCCAGCAGCTTGGTCTTAGGGGGCAGGGGGCCCAATGAGCAGTTCTTC.

This chain joins TRBV7-9 and TRBJ2-7; D gene unclear. CDR1 SEHNR and CDR2 FQNEAQ come from the germline V gene (reference sequence). The CDR3 consists of 11 residues. V lost 0 bases, J lost 5 bases, and 2 bases lay in between. The CDR3 DNA is TGTGCCAGCAGCTTAGCGGACGAGCAGTACTTC. Translated: CASSLADEQYF.

This rearrangement joins TRBV27 to TRBJ1-1; D possibly corresponds to TRBD1 (6 bases). In germline, CDR1 is MNHEY, CDR2 SMNVEV (reference sequence). The CDR3 consists of 18 residues. V dropped 2 bases and J dropped 0 bases, with 19 bases sitting between them. As DNA, the CDR3 is TGTGCCAGCAGTTTAAAGGGCAGGGGAGTTCGTTTGAACACTGAAGCTTTCTTT. Amino acids: CASSLKGRGVRLNTEAFF.

V gene TRBV6-9 combines with J gene TRBJ2-7; D could derive from TRBD1 or TRBD2 (5 bases each). This CDR3 region has 16 residues. The germline V and J ends were trimmed by 6 bases and 1 base, with 19 bases remaining between them. Germline V gene data show CDR1 as MNHGY and CDR2 as SVAAGI. The chain's CDR3 is CASSRAFRDASYEQYF. The CDR3 bases are TGTGCCAGCAGCCGTGCCTTCCGGGACGCTTCCTACGAGCAGTACTTC.

V gene TRBV7-9 combines with J gene TRBJ2-3; D is ambiguous. V lost 1 base and J 4 bases, leaving 12 bases between the germline ends. The CDR3 is 15 amino acids. Germline values: CDR1 SEHNR, CDR2 FQNEAQ (reference sequence). The CDR3 protein is CASSLGDLSSDTQYF. The CDR3, as DNA: TGTGCCAGCAGCTTAGGGGATCTATCCTCAGATACGCAGTATTTT. The full variable domain, with the rest looked up from reference TRBV7-9 and TRBJ2-3, is DTGVSQNPRHKITKRGQNVTFRCDPISEHNRLYWYRQTLGQGPEFLTYFQNEAQLEKSRLLSDRFSAERPKGSFSTLEIQRTEQGDSAMYLCASSLGDLSSDTQYFGPGTRLTVL.

The chain joins TRBV10-3 to TRBJ2-5, with 9 bases aligning to TRBD1. This CDR3 is 15 amino acids long. Germline-derived CDR1 and CDR2 are ENHRY and SYGVKD. The V segment lost 5 bases and the J segment 2 bases; nucleotides outside the gene matches: 6. CDR3 protein: CAISTGTGYQETQYF. Written as DNA, the CDR3 is TGTGCCATCAGTACCGGGACAGGGTATCAAGAGACCCAGTACTTC.

This rearrangement joins TRBV20-1 to TRBJ2-1; no clear D gene. The CDR3 has 11 residues. V was cut by 3 bases and J by 5 bases, with 5 bases left in between. Germline V lookup: CDR1 DFQATT, CDR2 SNEGSKA (reference sequence). The CDR3 reads CSASMDNEQFF. Here the CDR3 DNA reads TGCAGTGCTAGTATGGACAATGAGCAGTTCTTC.

The CDR3 DNA is TGCGCCAGCACTAGAGGGGAGGGGGAGACCCAGTACTTC. It specifies CASTRGEGETQYF. This rearrangement joins TRBV10-2 to TRBJ2-5; 7 nucleotides agree with TRBD2. The CDR3 has 13 amino acids. Per germline, CDR1 WSHSY and CDR2 SAAADI. The trim removed 7 bases at V and 5 bases at J, leaving 7 bases unmatched.

V gene TRBV7-2 combines with J gene TRBJ2-1; D not certain. Germline CDR1 is SGHTA and CDR2 is FQGNSA. This CDR3 has 13 amino acids. V gave up 7 bases and J gave up 3 bases, with 10 bases separating them. The CDR3 nucleotides read TGTGCCAGCATGCAGAGACACTACAATGAGCAGTTCTTC. This codes for CASMQRHYNEQFF.

This clone appeared once. V and J are TRBV19 and TRBJ2-7, with D perhaps TRBD1 or TRBD2 (5 bases each). Trimming pared 7 bases from V and 3 bases from J, leaving 19 bases between. The CDR3 has 15 amino acids. Germline CDR1 reads LNHDA; CDR2 reads SQIVND (reference sequence). The CDR3 sequence: CASTSAATGGYEQYF. The CDR3 coding sequence is TGTGCCAGTACCTCCGCCGCGACTGGGGGCTACGAGCAGTACTTC.

This chain links TRBV3-1 (or the pseudogene TRBV3-2) with TRBJ1-1; perhaps TRBD1 as D (6 bases). The V gene lost 5 bases and the J gene lost 8 bases, with 15 bases spanning the gap. This CDR3 has 13 amino acids. The germline CDR1 and CDR2 sequences are LGHDT and YNNKEL (reference sequence). CDR3 nucleotide sequence: TGTGCCAGCAGCAGCGGGGACACCCGGGAAGCTTTCTTT. It is translated as CASSSGDTREAFF.

The chain is built from TRBV6-2 or TRBV6-3 and TRBJ2-7, with D uncertain. Deletions cut 5 bases from V and 2 bases from J, with 10 bases between. Germline V gene sequence: CDR1 MNHEY, CDR2 SVGEGT. There are 13 residues in the CDR3. DNA of the CDR3: TGTGCCAGCAGTCCAGGCCCCACCTACGAGCAGTACTTC. It yields the protein CASSPGPTYEQYF.

This CDR3 reads CASSAHEVYEQYF. CDR3 coding DNA: TGTGCCAGCAGCGCCCATGAGGTCTACGAGCAGTACTTC. The chain joins TRBV7-2 to TRBJ2-7; the D is unclear. This CDR3 comprises 13 residues. The germline CDR1 and CDR2 sequences are SGHTA and FQGNSA. The V end lost 5 bases, the J end lost 3 bases, and 11 bases lay between the germline ends.

V gene TRBV6-5 combines with J gene TRBJ1-3; tentatively, D is TRBD1 (5 bases). CDR1 and CDR2 from the germline V gene are MNHEY and SVGAGI. The CDR3 is 14 residues long. The V end lost 6 bases, the J end lost 4 bases, and 13 bases lay between the germline ends. The CDR3 reads CASRAGSSGNTIYF. CDR3 sequence (DNA): TGTGCCAGCAGGGCAGGGAGCTCGGGAAACACCATATATTTT.

The rearrangement joins TRBV25-1 to TRBJ1-1, with 9 bases aligning to TRBD1. The CDR3 extends over 14 amino acids. The germline V gene encodes CDR1 MGHDK and CDR2 SYGVNS. The ends lost 3 bases at V and 5 bases at J; junction bases unmatched: 4. The CDR3, as DNA: TGTGCCAGCAGTGACACAGGGGGCTTGACTGAAGCTTTCTTT. This translates into CASSDTGGLTEAFF.

The rearrangement links TRBV6-2 or TRBV6-3 to TRBJ1-5; 12 nucleotides match TRBD1. CDR1 is MNHEY, CDR2 SVGEGT, per germline. V gave up 5 bases and J gave up 6 bases; unmatched junction bases: 5. This CDR3 contains 15 residues. The CDR3, as DNA: TGTGCCAGCAGTGACGGGACAGGGGGCAGTCAGCCCCAGCATTTT. Translated, it gives CASSDGTGGSQPQHF.

The V call is TRBV5-4, the J call TRBJ1-2; TRBD1 agrees at 12 bases. Germline CDR1 is SGHNT and CDR2 is YYREEE (reference sequence). The V segment lost 4 bases and the J segment 7 bases; nucleotides outside the gene matches: 11. The CDR3 contains 16 residues. CDR3 sequence: CASSRGTGGLWRGYTF. The CDR3 nucleotides read TGTGCCAGCAGCAGGGGGACAGGGGGCTTATGGCGTGGCTACACCTTC.

This rearrangement joins TRBV27 to TRBJ1-2; D unresolved. Looked up from germline, CDR1 is MNHEY and CDR2 is SMNVEV (reference sequence). CDR3 length: 13 residues. Trimming pared 1 base from V and 8 bases from J, leaving 11 bases between. This chain's CDR3 is CASSLLSGEGYTF. Written as DNA, the CDR3 is TGTGCCAGCAGTTTATTGTCCGGAGAAGGCTACACCTTC.

The genes are TRBV18 and TRBJ2-7; unclear D gene. Germline V gene lookup returns CDR1 KGHSH and CDR2 LQKENI. V dropped 0 bases and J dropped 3 bases, with 15 bases sitting between them. The CDR3 spans 16 residues. CDR3 loop: CASSPPAAGFYYEQYF. In DNA form, the CDR3 reads TGTGCCAGCTCACCACCCGCTGCAGGTTTTTACTACGAGCAGTACTTC.

V is TRBV7-9 and J is TRBJ2-2; 9 nucleotides align to TRBD2. J lost 6 bases, V lost 3 bases, and 5 bases had no gene match. CDR1 is SEHNR, CDR2 FQNEAQ, per germline (reference sequence). CDR3 size: 15 residues. This chain's CDR3 is CASSFSSGAAGELFF. CDR3 DNA: TGTGCCAGCAGCTTCTCTAGCGGGGCGGCCGGGGAGCTGTTTTTT.

V and J are TRBV5-1 and TRBJ2-1; D unclear. CDR1 and CDR2 from the germline V gene are SGHRS and YFSETQ. This CDR3 has 14 residues. Between the trimmed V and J ends, which lost 0 bases and 4 bases, there was a span of 8 bases. CDR3 DNA: TGCGCCAGCAGCTTGGTCGCCAGTTACAATGAGCAGTTCTTC. Its protein product is CASSLVASYNEQFF.

This clone appeared once. The chain has TRBV6-1 and TRBJ2-3, with 10 nucleotides matching TRBD2. The germline gives CDR1 MNHNS, CDR2 SASEGT. The CDR3 is made up of 16 amino acids. V lost 2 bases, J lost 2 bases, and 4 bases stayed unmatched. The CDR3: CASSELAGAPTDTQYF. DNA of the CDR3: TGTGCCAGCAGTGAACTAGCGGGGGCCCCCACAGATACGCAGTATTTT.

This rearrangement joins TRBV12-3 or TRBV12-4 to TRBJ2-7, with D tentatively TRBD2 (6 bases). V was pared by 8 bases and J by 2 bases, with 10 bases between. This CDR3 region has 12 residues. In DNA, the CDR3 is TGTGCCAGCGGGAGGCACACCTACGAGCAGTACTTC. Its translation is CASGRHTYEQYF.

This chain links TRBV9 with TRBJ1-2; D is ambiguous. In germline, CDR1 is SGDLS, CDR2 YYNGEE. The CDR3 loop spans 15 amino acids. V gave up 1 base and J gave up 3 bases, with 13 bases separating them. The CDR3 is CASSVRPAADYGYTF. CDR3 nucleotide sequence: TGTGCCAGCAGCGTACGGCCCGCCGCGGACTATGGCTACACCTTC.

The rearrangement links TRBV28 to TRBJ1-1; D is unresolved. This CDR3 contains 13 residues. The germline gives CDR1 MDHEN, CDR2 SYDVKM. V gave up 2 bases and J gave up 1 base, with 5 bases separating them. Here the CDR3 DNA reads TGTGCCAGCAGTTTAATCACGAACACTGAAGCTTTCTTT. Amino acids: CASSLITNTEAFF.

A single count supports this clone. This rearrangement joins TRBV6-2 or TRBV6-3 to TRBJ2-7; no reliable D call. Germline V gene lookup returns CDR1 MNHEY and CDR2 SVGEGT. This CDR3 is built from 12 residues. V was trimmed by 5 bases and J by 3 bases, leaving 8 bases between them. In nucleotides, the CDR3 is TGTGCCAGCAGTCAGAACAACTACGAGCAGTACTTC. Its translation: CASSQNNYEQYF.